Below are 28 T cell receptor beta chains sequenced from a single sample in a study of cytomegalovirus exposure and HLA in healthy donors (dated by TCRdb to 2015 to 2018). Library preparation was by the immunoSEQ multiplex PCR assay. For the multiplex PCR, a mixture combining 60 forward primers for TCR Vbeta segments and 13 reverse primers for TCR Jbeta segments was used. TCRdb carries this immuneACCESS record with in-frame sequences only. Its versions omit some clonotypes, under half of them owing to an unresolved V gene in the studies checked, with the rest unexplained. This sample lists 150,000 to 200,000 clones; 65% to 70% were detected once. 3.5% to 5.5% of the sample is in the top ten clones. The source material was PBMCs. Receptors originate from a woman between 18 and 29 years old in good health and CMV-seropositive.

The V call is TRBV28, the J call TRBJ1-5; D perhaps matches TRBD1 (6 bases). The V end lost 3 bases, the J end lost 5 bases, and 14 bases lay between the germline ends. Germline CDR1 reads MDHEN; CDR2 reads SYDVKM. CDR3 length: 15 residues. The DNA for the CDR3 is TGTGCCAGCAGTTTCCCGGACAGCTCATATCAGCCCCAGCATTTT. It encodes CASSFPDSSYQPQHF.

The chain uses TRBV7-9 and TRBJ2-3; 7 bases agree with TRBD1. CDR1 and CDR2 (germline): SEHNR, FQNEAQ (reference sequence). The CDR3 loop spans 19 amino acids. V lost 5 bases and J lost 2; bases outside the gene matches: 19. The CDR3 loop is CASSLLTGTGTEATDTQYF. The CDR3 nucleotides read TGTGCCAGCAGCCTACTGACTGGAACCGGGACAGAAGCCACAGATACGCAGTATTTT.

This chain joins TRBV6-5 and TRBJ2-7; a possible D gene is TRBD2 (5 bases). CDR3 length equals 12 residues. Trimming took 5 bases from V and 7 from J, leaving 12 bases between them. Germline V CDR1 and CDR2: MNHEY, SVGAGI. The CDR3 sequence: CASSTQRGEQYF. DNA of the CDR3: TGTGCCAGCAGTACCCAACGAGGGGAGCAGTACTTC.

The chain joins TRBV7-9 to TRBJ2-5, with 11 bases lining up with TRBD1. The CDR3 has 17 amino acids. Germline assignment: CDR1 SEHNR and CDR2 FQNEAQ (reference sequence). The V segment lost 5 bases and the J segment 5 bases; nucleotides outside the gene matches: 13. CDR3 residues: CASSHWTGGAGAETQYF. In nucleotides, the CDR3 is TGTGCCAGCAGCCATTGGACAGGGGGCGCCGGGGCGGAGACCCAGTACTTC.

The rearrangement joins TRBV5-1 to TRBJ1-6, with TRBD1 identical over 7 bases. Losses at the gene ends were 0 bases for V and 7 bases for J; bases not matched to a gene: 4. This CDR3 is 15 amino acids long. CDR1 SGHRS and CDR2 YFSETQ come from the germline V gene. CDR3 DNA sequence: TGCGCCAGCAGCTTGGTTCCGGGACAGAATTCACCCCTCCACTTT. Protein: CASSLVPGQNSPLHF.

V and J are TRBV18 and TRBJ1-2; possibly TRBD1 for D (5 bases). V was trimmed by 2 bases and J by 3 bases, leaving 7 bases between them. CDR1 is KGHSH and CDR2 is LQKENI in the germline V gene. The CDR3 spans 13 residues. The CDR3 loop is CASSPSGDYGYTF. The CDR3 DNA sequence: TGTGCCAGCTCACCATCGGGGGACTATGGCTACACCTTC.

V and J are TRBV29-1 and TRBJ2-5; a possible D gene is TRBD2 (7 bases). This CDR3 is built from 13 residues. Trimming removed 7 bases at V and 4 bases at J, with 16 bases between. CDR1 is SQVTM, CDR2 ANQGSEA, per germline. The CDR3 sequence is CSGGGGKGETQYF. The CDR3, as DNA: TGCAGCGGAGGGGGGGGAAAGGGAGAGACCCAGTACTTC.

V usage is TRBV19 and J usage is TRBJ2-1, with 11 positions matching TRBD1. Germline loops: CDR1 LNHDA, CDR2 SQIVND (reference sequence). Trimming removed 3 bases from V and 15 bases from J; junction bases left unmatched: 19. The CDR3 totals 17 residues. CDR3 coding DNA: TGTGCCAGTAGTATCCACCCCGGGACAGGGGGGGGACTAGGGCTGTTCTTC. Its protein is CASSIHPGTGGGLGLFF.

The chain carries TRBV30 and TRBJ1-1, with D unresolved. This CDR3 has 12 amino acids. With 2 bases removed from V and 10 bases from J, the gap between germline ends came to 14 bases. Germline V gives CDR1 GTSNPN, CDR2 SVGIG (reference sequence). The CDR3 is CAWSSSGPRAFF. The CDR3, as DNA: TGTGCCTGGAGTTCCTCAGGTCCGAGAGCTTTCTTT.

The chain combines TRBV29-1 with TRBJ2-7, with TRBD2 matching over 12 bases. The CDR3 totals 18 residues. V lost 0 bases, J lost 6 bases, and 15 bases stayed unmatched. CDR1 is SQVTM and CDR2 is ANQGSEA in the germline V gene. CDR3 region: CSVEERWTSGVLPPEQYF. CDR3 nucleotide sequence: TGCAGCGTTGAAGAGCGGTGGACTAGCGGGGTACTTCCCCCCGAGCAGTACTTC.

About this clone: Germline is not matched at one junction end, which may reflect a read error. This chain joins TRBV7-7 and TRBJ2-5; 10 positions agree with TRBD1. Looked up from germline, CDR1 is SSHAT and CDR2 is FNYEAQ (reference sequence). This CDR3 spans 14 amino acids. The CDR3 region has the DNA TGTGCTAGCAGCCCGGGACAGGGGATGGAGACCCAGTACTTC. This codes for CASSPGQGMETQYF.

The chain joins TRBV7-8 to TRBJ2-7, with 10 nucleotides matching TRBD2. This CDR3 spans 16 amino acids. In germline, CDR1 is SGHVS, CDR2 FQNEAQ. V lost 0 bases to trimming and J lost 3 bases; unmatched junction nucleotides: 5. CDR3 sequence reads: CASSLARLAGDYEQYF. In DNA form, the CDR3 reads TGTGCCAGCAGCTTAGCGAGGCTAGCGGGAGACTACGAGCAGTACTTC.

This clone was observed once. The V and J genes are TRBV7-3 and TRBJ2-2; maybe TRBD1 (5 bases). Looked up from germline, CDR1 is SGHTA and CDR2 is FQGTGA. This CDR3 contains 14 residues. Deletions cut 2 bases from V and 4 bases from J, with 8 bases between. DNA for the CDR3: TGTGCCAGCAGCTTACAGGGTGCCACCGGGGAGCTGTTTTTT. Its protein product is CASSLQGATGELFF.

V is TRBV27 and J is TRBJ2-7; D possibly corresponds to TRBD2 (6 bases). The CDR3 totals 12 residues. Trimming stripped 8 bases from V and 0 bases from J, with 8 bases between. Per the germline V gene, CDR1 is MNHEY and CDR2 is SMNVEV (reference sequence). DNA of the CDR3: TGTGCCAGCCGGGGGATCTCCTACGAGCAGTACTTC. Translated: CASRGISYEQYF.

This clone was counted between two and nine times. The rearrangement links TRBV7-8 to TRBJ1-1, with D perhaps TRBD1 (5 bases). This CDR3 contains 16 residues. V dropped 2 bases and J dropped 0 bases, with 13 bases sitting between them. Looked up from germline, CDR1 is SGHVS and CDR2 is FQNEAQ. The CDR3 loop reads CASSLRGVELNTEAFF. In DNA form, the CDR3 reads TGTGCCAGCAGCTTACGGGGGGTCGAATTGAACACTGAAGCTTTCTTT.

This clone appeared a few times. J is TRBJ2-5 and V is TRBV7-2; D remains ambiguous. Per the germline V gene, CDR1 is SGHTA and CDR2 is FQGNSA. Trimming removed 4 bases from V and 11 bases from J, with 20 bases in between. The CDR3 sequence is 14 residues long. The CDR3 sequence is CASSSRRSFFGQYF. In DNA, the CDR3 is TGTGCCAGCAGCTCAAGGCGGAGTTTCTTCGGGCAGTACTTC.

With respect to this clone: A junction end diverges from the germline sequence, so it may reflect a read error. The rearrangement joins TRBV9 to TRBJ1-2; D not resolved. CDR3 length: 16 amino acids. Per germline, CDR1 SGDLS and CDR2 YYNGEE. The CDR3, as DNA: TGTGCCAGCACCGTAACTCCGGAGGGAAGGAACTATGGCTACACCTTC. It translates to CASTVTPEGRNYGYTF.

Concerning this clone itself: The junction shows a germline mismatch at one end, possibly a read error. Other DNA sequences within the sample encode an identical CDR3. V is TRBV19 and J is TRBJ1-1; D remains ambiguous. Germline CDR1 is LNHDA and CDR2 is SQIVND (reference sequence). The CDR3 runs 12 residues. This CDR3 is CASKTEGGEAFF. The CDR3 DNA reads TGTGCCAGTAAAACGGAGGGTGGAGAAGCTTTTTTT. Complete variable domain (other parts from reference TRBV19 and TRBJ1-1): DGGITQSPKYLFRKEGQNVTLSCEQNLNHDAMYWYRQDPGQGLRLIYYSQIVNDFQKGDIAEGYSVSREKKESFPLTVTSAQKNPTAFYLCASKTEGGEAFFGQGTRLTVV.

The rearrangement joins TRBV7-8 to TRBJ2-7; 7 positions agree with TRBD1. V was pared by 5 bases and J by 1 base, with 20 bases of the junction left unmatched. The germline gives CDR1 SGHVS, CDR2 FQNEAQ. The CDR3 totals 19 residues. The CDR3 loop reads CASSMPGTDTQILSYEQYF. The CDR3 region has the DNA TGTGCCAGCAGCATGCCCGGGACAGACACTCAAATTTTATCCTACGAGCAGTACTTC. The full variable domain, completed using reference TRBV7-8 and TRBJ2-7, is GAGVSQSPRYKVAKRGQDVALRCDPISGHVSLFWYQQALGQGPEFLTYFQNEAQLDKSGLPSDRFFAERPEGSVSTLKIQRTQQEDSAVYLCASSMPGTDTQILSYEQYFGPGTRLTVT.

In DNA form, the CDR3 reads TGTGCCAGCAGTGAAGTTACGGAGTCCAGCCCCTACGAGCAGTACTTC. This translates into CASSEVTESSPYEQYF. The V call is TRBV2, the J call TRBJ2-7; the D is unclear. The germline V gene has CDR1 SNHLY and CDR2 FYNNEI. The CDR3 is 16 residues long. The germline V and J ends were trimmed by 1 base and 2 bases, with 15 bases remaining between them.

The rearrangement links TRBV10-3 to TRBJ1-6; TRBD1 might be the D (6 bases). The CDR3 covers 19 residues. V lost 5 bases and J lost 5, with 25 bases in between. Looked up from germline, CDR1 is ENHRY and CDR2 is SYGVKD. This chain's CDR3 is CAISRTDLSSGGDNSPLHF. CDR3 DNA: TGTGCCATCAGTCGGACAGACCTATCGTCAGGCGGCGATAATTCACCCCTCCACTTT.

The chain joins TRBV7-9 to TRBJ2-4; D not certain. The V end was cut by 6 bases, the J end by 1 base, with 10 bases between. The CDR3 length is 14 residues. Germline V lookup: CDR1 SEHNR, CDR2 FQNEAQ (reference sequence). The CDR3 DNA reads TGTGCCAGCAGTAACAGTTGGGCCAAAAACATTCAGTACTTC. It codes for CASSNSWAKNIQYF.

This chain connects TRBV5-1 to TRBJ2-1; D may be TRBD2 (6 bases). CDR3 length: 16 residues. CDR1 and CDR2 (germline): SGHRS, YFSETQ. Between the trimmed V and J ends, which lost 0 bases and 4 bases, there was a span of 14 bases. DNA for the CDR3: TGCGCCAGCAGCTTGGTATGGGACTCCGCGTACAATGAGCAGTTCTTC. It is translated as CASSLVWDSAYNEQFF.

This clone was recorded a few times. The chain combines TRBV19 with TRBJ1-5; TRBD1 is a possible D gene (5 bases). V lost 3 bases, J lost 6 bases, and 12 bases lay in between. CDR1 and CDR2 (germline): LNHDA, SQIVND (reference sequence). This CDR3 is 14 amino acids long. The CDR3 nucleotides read TGTGCCAGTAGTATTTGGGGCGTTGGTCAGCCCCAGCATTTT. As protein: CASSIWGVGQPQHF.

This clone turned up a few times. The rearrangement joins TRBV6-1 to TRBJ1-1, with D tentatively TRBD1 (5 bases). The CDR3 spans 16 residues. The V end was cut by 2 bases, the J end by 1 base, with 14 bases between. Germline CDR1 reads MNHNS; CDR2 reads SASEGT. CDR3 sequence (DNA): TGTGCCAGCAGTGAAAGTCCGGGGGATACGAACACTGAAGCTTTCTTT. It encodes CASSESPGDTNTEAFF.

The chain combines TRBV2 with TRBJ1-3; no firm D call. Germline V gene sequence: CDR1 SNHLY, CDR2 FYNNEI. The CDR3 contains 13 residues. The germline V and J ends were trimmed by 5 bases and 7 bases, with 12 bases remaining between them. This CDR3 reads CASSLPRRNTIYF. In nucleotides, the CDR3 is TGTGCCAGCAGTCTCCCCCGGAGGAACACCATATATTTT.

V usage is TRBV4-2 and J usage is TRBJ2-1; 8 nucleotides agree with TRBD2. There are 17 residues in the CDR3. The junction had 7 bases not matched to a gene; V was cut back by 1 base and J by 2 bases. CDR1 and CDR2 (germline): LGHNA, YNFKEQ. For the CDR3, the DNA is TGTGCCAGCAGCCAAGCCCCCGGGAGGGGGACCTACAATGAGCAGTTCTTC. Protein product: CASSQAPGRGTYNEQFF.

The CDR3 nucleotides are TGTGCCAGCAGCCAAGATCTATCGGGGACTAGCGGGTTCGATGAGCAGTTCTTC. This encodes CASSQDLSGTSGFDEQFF. The chain carries TRBV14 and TRBJ2-1, with 12 bases identical to TRBD2. J was trimmed by 8 bases and V by 0 bases; bases with no gene match: 11. This CDR3 comprises 18 residues. The V gene's germline CDR1 is SGHDN and CDR2 FVKESK.